This T cell receptor beta chain was captured in a study of T cell responses to AZD1222 COVID-19 vaccine. Measured with immunoSEQ multiplex PCR; TCRdb has only the in-frame clones, and not every one. This sample carries 150,000 or so clones, over 90% of them seen once, and the ten largest clones take about 2.5%. Study-wide results and limits: Once two AZD1222 doses were given, Spike-specific TCR breadth and depth went up. Dominant CD4 TCR responses targeted spike regions 160-218 and 743-854. Baseline serology detected seropositivity in only six or seven AZD1222 recipients.

In the case of this clone: The target antigen is unknown.

The CDR3 has 18 residues. The trim removed 2 bases at V and 1 base at J, leaving 7 bases unmatched. Germline V gene lookup returns CDR1 KGHSH and CDR2 LQKENI. The clonotype originates from an adult in good health. Sequences were derived from peripheral blood, sampled on day 0 of AZD1222 vaccination. The rearrangement joins TRBV18 to TRBJ2-7, with TRBD2 identical over 14 bases. DNA of the CDR3: TGTGCCAGCTCACCAGGTCCCGGGACTAGCGGGAGTTCCTACGAGCAGTACTTC. Protein: CASSPGPGTSGSSYEQYF.